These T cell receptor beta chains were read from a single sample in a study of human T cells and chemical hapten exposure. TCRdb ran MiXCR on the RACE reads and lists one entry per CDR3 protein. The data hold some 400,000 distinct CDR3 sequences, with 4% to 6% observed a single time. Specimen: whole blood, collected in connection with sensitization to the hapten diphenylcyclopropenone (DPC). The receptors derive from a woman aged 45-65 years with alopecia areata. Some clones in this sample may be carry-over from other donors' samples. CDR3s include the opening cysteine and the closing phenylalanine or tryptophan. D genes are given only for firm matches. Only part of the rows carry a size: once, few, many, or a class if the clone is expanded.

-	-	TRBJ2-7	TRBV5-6	TGTGCCAGCAGCACCCGGGGGTCCTACGAGCAGTACTTC	CASSTRGSYEQYF
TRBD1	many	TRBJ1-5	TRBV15	TGTGCCACCAGCAGAGGGACAGGAGGGGCAAATCAGCCCCAGCATTTT	CATSRGTGGANQPQHF
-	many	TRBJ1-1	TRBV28	TGTGCCAGCAGTCACACCCGGGGGGCCGCTGACGACACTGAAGCTTTCTTT	CASSHTRGAADDTEAFF
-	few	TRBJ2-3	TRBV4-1	TGCGCCAGCAGCCAAGAACTATACACAGATACGCAGTATTTT	CASSQELYTDTQYF
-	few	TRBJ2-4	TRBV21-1	TGTGCCAGCAGCAAAGGGCCGCTAGCCAAAAACATTCAGTACTTC	CASSKGPLAKNIQYF
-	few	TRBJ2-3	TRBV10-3	TGTGCCATCAGTCGGGACATTGGAGATACGCAGTATTTT	CAISRDIGDTQYF
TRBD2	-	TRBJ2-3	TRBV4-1	TGCGCCACTAGGGTATTAGCGGGGGGGCAAGATACGCAGTATTTT	CATRVLAGGQDTQYF
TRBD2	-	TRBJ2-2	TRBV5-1	TGCGCCAGCAGCTTGACCCGACTAGCGGGGTCCGGGGAGCTGTTTTTT	CASSLTRLAGSGELFF
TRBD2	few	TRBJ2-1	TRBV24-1	TGTGCCACCAGGACTAGCGGAGGGGAGCAGTTCTTC	CATRTSGGEQFF
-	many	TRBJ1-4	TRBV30	TGTGCCTGGAGTCGGGGGGCCGGGGAAAAACTGTTTTTT	CAWSRGAGEKLFF
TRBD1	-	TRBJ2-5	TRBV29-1	TGCAGCGTCGGCCGACAGGGGGGAGAGACCCAGTACTTC	CSVGRQGGETQYF
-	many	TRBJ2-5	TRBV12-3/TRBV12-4	TGTGCCAGCAGTTTAATTGGGGGGCCAGGAGAGACCCAGTACTTC	CASSLIGGPGETQYF
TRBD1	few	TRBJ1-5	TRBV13	TGTGCCAGCAGCTTAAACCAGGGGGCGACGCCCCAGCATTTT	CASSLNQGATPQHF
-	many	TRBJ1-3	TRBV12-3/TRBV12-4	TGTGCCAGCAGTCCCGCCGTCGGAAACACCATATATTTT	CASSPAVGNTIYF
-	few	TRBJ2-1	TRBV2	TGTGCCAGCAGTGAGAGGGGGGGAAGCAATGAGCAGTTCTTC	CASSERGGSNEQFF
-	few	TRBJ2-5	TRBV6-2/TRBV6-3	TGTGCCAGCAGTTACTTGTCGACAAGAGGGGAGACCCAGTACTTC	CASSYLSTRGETQYF
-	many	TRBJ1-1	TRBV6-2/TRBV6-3	TGTGCCAGCAGGCTCAAGGGGAATGAAGCTTTCTTT	CASRLKGNEAFF
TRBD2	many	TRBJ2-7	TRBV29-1	TGCAGCGTCCGTCCCGGGACTAGCGGGGGGACTTCCTACGAGCAGTACTTC	CSVRPGTSGGTSYEQYF
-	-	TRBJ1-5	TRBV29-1	TGCAGCGTTGTGTGGGGGAATAGCAATCAGCCCCAGCATTTT	CSVVWGNSNQPQHF
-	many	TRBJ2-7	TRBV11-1	TGTGCCAGCACCTCAGGGACCTTAGGCTACGAGCAGTACTTC	CASTSGTLGYEQYF
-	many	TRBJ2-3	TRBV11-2	TGTGCCAGCAGCTTAGTACGGGACACAGATACGCAGTATTTT	CASSLVRDTDTQYF
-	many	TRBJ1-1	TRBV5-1	TGCGCCAGCAGCTTACAGGCCGAGGGAACTGAAGCTTTCTTT	CASSLQAEGTEAFF
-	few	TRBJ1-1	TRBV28	TGTGCCAGCAGTCCTGCAGGGCTGAACACTGAAGCTTTCTTT	CASSPAGLNTEAFF
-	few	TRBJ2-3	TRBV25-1	TGTGCCAGCAGGGCGGCTACTACCACAGATACGCAGTATTTT	CASRAATTTDTQYF
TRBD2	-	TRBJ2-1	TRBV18	TGTGCCAGCTCACCACTAGCGGGGACGTCCTACAATGAGCAGTTCTTC	CASSPLAGTSYNEQFF
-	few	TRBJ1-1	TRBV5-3	TGTGCCAGAAAGGACGGGAACACTGAAGCTTTCTTT	CARKDGNTEAFF
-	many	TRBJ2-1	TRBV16	TGTGCCAGCAGCCAATCGGGGCGGGGCAATGAGCAGTTCTTC	CASSQSGRGNEQFF
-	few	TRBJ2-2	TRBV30	TGTGCCTCCAAAGGGGAACCGAACACCGGGGAGCTGTTTTTT	CASKGEPNTGELFF
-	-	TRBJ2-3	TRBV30	TGTGCCTGGAGTGGAGGGTCTAGTTGGGGGACAGATACGCAGTATTTT	CAWSGGSSWGTDTQYF
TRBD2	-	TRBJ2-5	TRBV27	TGTGCCAGCCACGTAGCGGGAGAAGAGACCCAGTACTTC	CASHVAGEETQYF
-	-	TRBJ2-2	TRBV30	TGTGCCTGGAGTGAGGACACCGGGGAGCTGTTTTTT	CAWSEDTGELFF
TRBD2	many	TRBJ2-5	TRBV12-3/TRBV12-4	TGTGCCAGCAGTCCCCCTCCCGGGACTAGCGCCCAAGAGACCCAGTACTTC	CASSPPPGTSAQETQYF
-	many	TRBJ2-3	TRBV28	TGTGCCAGCAGTTCCTTCCTAAGGGGCACAGATACGCAGTATTTT	CASSSFLRGTDTQYF
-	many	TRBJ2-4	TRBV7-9	TGTGCCAGCAGCTCCTCAGACATTCAGTACTTC	CASSSSDIQYF
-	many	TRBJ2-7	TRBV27	TGTGCCAGCAGTTTGACCGGGGCAGTATCCTACGAGCAGTACTTC	CASSLTGAVSYEQYF
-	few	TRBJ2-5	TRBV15	TGTGCCACCAGCAGTGGGGCGACCGCGTCGCAGTACTTC	CATSSGATASQYF
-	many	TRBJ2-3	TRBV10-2	TGCGCCAGCCTTCTCCCCGAAGATACGCAGTATTTT	CASLLPEDTQYF
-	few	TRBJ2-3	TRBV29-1	TGCAGCGTTGGCGAAGATACGCAGTATTTT	CSVGEDTQYF
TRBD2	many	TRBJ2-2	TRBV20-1	TGCAGTGCTAGAGCGGAGCGGGAGACAATGAACACCGGGGAGCTGTTTTTT	CSARAERETMNTGELFF
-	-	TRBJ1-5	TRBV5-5	TGTGCCAGCAGCGCGGGACCTGGGGGTCAGCCCCAGCATTTT	CASSAGPGGQPQHF
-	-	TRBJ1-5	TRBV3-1	TGTGCCAGCAGCAGACTGGGACAGCCCCAGCATTTT	CASSRLGQPQHF
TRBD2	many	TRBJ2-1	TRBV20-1	TGCAGTGCTATTCCCCCTAGCGGGACCTACAATGAGCAGTTCTTC	CSAIPPSGTYNEQFF
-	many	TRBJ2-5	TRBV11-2	TGTGCCAGCAGCTCGACACTCCAAGAGACCCAGTACTTC	CASSSTLQETQYF
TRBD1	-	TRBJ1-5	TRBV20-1	TGCAGTGCTAGTTTGAACAGGGGTAATCAGCCCCAGCATTTT	CSASLNRGNQPQHF
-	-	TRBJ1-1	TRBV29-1	TGCAGCGTTGAGGGACACCAGAACACTGAAGCTTTCTTT	CSVEGHQNTEAFF
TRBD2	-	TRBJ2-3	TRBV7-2	TGTGCCAGCAGCCGTGGACTAGCGGAGTTCACAGATACGCAGTATTTT	CASSRGLAEFTDTQYF
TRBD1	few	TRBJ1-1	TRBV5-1	TGCGCCAGCAGCTTCCTTGAGGGGGCTTCCACTGAAGCTTTCTTT	CASSFLEGASTEAFF
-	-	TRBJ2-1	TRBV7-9	TGTGCCAGCAGCTTAGAGCAGGGTTCTTACAATGAGCAGTTCTTC	CASSLEQGSYNEQFF